One T cell receptor (beta chain) is described in this entry. The sample originates from a study of blood T cell repertoires in COVID-19. About the study: Italy, Spain and the United States were the sources of the convalescent and acute COVID-19 samples. Sources were T cells, B-cell-depleted T cells, or PBMCs; the material itself was cDNA or gDNA.

Under the authors' procedure: How many nucleated cells were present was estimated from reference gene primer amplification. Here immunoSEQ multiplex PCR was the method, and the copy in TCRdb shows in-frame clones only, minus some. V, J and clone size were drawn from that table, and D and trimming were deduced from the DNA. The table records just over 75,000 clones, roughly 89% of them present only once. The CDR3 length is 16 residues. Trimming cost V 0 bases and J 1 base; bases outside gene matches: 0. Germline V lookup: CDR1 SGHTA, CDR2 FQGNSA. Material for sequencing was peripheral blood. This sequence was found in a man aged 50 to 59 with acute or convalescent COVID-19. This chain joins TRBV7-2 and TRBJ2-5; 12 bases agree with TRBD2. CDR3 loop: CASSLATSGGQETQYF. CDR3 coding DNA: TGTGCCAGCAGCTTAGCGACTAGCGGGGGCCAAGAGACCCAGTACTTC.